This T cell receptor (beta chain) was recorded in a study of sequential checkpoint blockade in melanoma. On the study more broadly: TCRβ was sequenced from DNA of approximately 91 pretreatment tumors. Twenty-two patients had matched tumor biopsies before treatment and at week 13 after nivolumab or ipilimumab alone.

The CDR3 is 16 amino acids. V lost 0 bases to trimming and J lost 2 bases, with 12 bases between them. Germline assignment: CDR1 LNHNV and CDR2 YYDKDF (reference sequence). This sample's treatment: randomized to nivolumab then ipilimumab (arm A) or the reverse (arm B). The repertoire was sequenced with immunoSEQ multiplex PCR; TCRdb's copy has only in-frame clones and lacks some. The table records some 22,000 clones, approximately 30% of them present only once. Findings and caveats of the study: Pretreatment TIL clonality tracked with response in the nivolumab-first arm. Mutational load did not correlate with tumor T-cell fraction or clonality.

Turning to this clone: Its target is not known.

The rearrangement links TRBV15 to TRBJ2-3, with D perhaps given as TRBD1 or TRBD2 (5 bases each). Material: tumor tissue (inferred from file names), obtained from a patient given nivolumab and ipilimumab in sequence. This receptor was taken from a human donor with melanoma. The CDR3 DNA follows: TGTGCCACCAGCAGAGACTCCGGGACGGTCACAGATACGCAGTATTTT. Its translation is CATSRDSGTVTDTQYF.